These T cell receptor beta chains were read from a single sample in a study of T-cell reconstitution after alpha-beta-depleted transplantation in children. TCRdb ran MiXCR on the PCR reads and lists one entry per CDR3 protein. The table records some 400,000 distinct CDR3 sequences, around 21% of them present only once. The sequencing used PBMCs from the stem cell graft donor, collected from the stem cell graft. These receptor sequences come from a human donor who donated a stem cell graft to a child with acute myeloid leukemia. CDR3s include the opening cysteine and the closing phenylalanine or tryptophan. The D gene is left open where the match is weak. The size of a clone is reported for some rows only, either as once, few or many, or as a class for expanded clones.

clone_size j_call v_call d_call cdr3_nt cdr3_aa
few TRBJ1-2 TRBV6-2/TRBV6-3 . TGTGCCAGCAGACCGACAGGCATGGGCTATGGCTACACCTTC CASRPTGMGYGYTF
few TRBJ2-7 TRBV28 . TGTGCCAGCAGTTTAGGCACAGGGACTCCCTACGAGCAGTACTTC CASSLGTGTPYEQYF
. TRBJ2-7 TRBV6-5 TRBD2 TGTGCCAGCAGTTACGGGGCGGGAGTCTCCTACGAGCAGTACTTC CASSYGAGVSYEQYF
few TRBJ2-1 TRBV29-1 . TGCAGCGTTAGGTCAGGGATGAATGAGCAGTTCTTC CSVRSGMNEQFF
few TRBJ1-5 TRBV3-1 . TGTGCCAGCAGCATGCTAGGGAGCAATCAGCCCCAGCATTTT CASSMLGSNQPQHF
once TRBJ2-1 TRBV18 . TGTGCCAGCTCCGTGCAGAGATCCTACAATGAGCAGTTCTTC CASSVQRSYNEQFF
. TRBJ2-5 TRBV12-3/TRBV12-4 . TGTGCCAGCGCTTTACAAGAGACCCAGTACTTC CASALQETQYF
many TRBJ2-3 TRBV20-1 . TGCAGTGCTAGGCTATTTGGACAGTGGACGCAGTATTTT CSARLFGQWTQYF
many TRBJ2-7 TRBV20-1 . TGCAGTGCTAGACAGCTTTCCTACGAGCAGTACTTC CSARQLSYEQYF
many TRBJ2-7 TRBV6-1 TRBD1 TGTGCCAGCAGTGACATGCCGGGACAGGGACGTGGGGAGCAGTACTTC CASSDMPGQGRGEQYF
many TRBJ2-7 TRBV20-1 . TGCAGTGCTAGAGATAGGCGGACCTCCTCCTACGAGCAGTACTTC CSARDRRTSSYEQYF
. TRBJ2-7 TRBV19 TRBD2 TGTGCCAGTAGTAAGGCGGGAGTGGACGAGCAGTACTTC CASSKAGVDEQYF
few TRBJ2-4 TRBV29-1 . TGCAGCGTGCAGGGGCAGACCAAAAACATTCAGTACTTC CSVQGQTKNIQYF
many TRBJ2-5 TRBV29-1 TRBD1 TGCAGCGTTTCCCGGACAGGGGCTAAAGAGACCCAGTACTTC CSVSRTGAKETQYF
. TRBJ2-7 TRBV7-2 . TGTGCCAGCAGCTCGACCCGGGACACCACCTACGAGCAGTACTTC CASSSTRDTTYEQYF
. TRBJ2-3 TRBV28 TRBD2 TGTGCCAGCAGCCAACCGGGGGGTACGCAGTATTTT CASSQPGGTQYF
many TRBJ2-1 TRBV7-6 . TGTGCCAGCAGCCCCCGGCGGAATGAGCAGTTCTTC CASSPRRNEQFF
. TRBJ2-7 TRBV20-1 . TGCAGTGCTGCCGTGGGTAGCGTGATCTACGAGCAGTACTTC CSAAVGSVIYEQYF
many TRBJ2-2 TRBV29-1 TRBD2 TGCAGCGTTGCCCAGAGGGGCGGGAGTCGCGCCGGGGAGCTGTTTTTT CSVAQRGGSRAGELFF
. TRBJ2-5 TRBV10-3 TRBD1 TGTGCCATCAGTGACAGGGGGCCAGGGAAGACCCAGTACTTC CAISDRGPGKTQYF
. TRBJ2-7 TRBV27 . TGTGCCAGCAGTACGGACGGCTTTAACTCCTACGAGCAGTACTTC CASSTDGFNSYEQYF
. TRBJ2-2 TRBV18 . TGTGCCAGCTCACCACAGCAGGGGCCGACCTCCACCGGGGAGCTGTTTTTT CASSPQQGPTSTGELFF
many TRBJ2-3 TRBV20-1 TRBD2 TGCAGTGCTGACAGGGGACTAGCGGGAGGGCCAGATACGCAGTATTTT CSADRGLAGGPDTQYF
. TRBJ1-1 TRBV12-3/TRBV12-4 TRBD1 TGTGCCAGCAGTTTCCGCGAGGGGGCGCGAACTGAAGCTTTCTTT CASSFREGARTEAFF
many TRBJ1-1 TRBV29-1 . TGCAGCGCCCTGGGGAGGGGGTACACTGAAGCTTTCTTT CSALGRGYTEAFF
. TRBJ1-1 TRBV7-9 . TGTGCCAGCAGTTCCGCCGTGTCGGGAACTGAAGCCTTCTTT CASSSAVSGTEAFF
many TRBJ2-7 TRBV2 . TGTGCCAGCAGTGCTTGGGAACAGCCCTACGAGCAGTACTTC CASSAWEQPYEQYF
. TRBJ2-5 TRBV15 . TGTGCCACCAGCAGAGATGGGGCTAGATTGGAGACCCAGTACTTC CATSRDGARLETQYF
. TRBJ2-5 TRBV7-2 . TGTGCCAGCAGCTCACCGGGACTTGAAGAGACCCAGTACTTC CASSSPGLEETQYF
. TRBJ1-5 TRBV27 TRBD1 TGTGCCAGCAGTTGGGGACAGGGAGGCGATCAGCCCCAGCATTTT CASSWGQGGDQPQHF
many TRBJ2-1 TRBV2 . TGTGCCAGTCGAGCGAATGAGCAGTTCTTC CASRANEQFF
few TRBJ1-6 TRBV12-3/TRBV12-4 . TGTGCCAGCAGTTTAGGGGGTCGCTCACCCCTCCACTTT CASSLGGRSPLHF
few TRBJ2-7 TRBV10-3 . TGTGCCATCAGCGACAAGGTGACCTACGAGCAGTACTTC CAISDKVTYEQYF
. TRBJ1-5 TRBV7-9 . TGTGCCAGCAGCTTCGGGACGACAGCTAAAAGTCAGCCCCAGCATTTT CASSFGTTAKSQPQHF
. TRBJ2-7 TRBV2 TRBD2 TGTGCCAGCAGTGCCAGCGGGGTGAGATCCTACGAGCAGTACTTC CASSASGVRSYEQYF
few TRBJ2-7 TRBV20-1 . TGCAGTGCTAGCGTTTCCTACGAGCAGTACTTC CSASVSYEQYF
many TRBJ2-1 TRBV29-1 . TGCAGCGTTGAACGTGCGGGAAATGAGCAGTTCTTC CSVERAGNEQFF
. TRBJ1-5 TRBV28 . TGTGCCAGCAGGGGTGGGGCTCAGGGCATCCCGCCCCAGCATTTT CASRGGAQGIPPQHF
many TRBJ1-2 TRBV10-3 TRBD1 TGTGCCATCAGTGAGTCTCCGGGACAGAGGACCTTC CAISESPGQRTF
. TRBJ1-1 TRBV5-1 . TGCGCCAGCAGCTTGCCCCCCCGTGAGGACGAGGGGCCAAACACTGAAGCTTTCTTT CASSLPPREDEGPNTEAFF
. TRBJ1-2 TRBV10-2 TRBD1 TGCGCCAGCAGTGAGAAAGGTGGACAGGGGGTTTTTGTCTATGGCTACACCTTC CASSEKGGQGVFVYGYTF